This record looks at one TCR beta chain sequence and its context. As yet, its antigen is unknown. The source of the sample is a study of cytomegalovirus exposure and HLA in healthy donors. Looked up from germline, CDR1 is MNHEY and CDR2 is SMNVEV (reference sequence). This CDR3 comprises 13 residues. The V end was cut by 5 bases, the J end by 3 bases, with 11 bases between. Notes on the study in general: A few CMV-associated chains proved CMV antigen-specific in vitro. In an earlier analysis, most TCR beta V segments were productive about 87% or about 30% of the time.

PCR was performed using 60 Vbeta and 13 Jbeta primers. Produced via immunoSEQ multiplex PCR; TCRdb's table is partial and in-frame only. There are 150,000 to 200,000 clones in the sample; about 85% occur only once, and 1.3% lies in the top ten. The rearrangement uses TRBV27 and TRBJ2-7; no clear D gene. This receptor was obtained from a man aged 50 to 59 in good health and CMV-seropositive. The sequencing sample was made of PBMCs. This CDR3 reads CASSPGYNYEQYF. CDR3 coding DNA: TGTGCCAGCAGTCCGGGTTATAACTACGAGCAGTACTTC.